This TCR beta chain was sequenced during a study of blood T cell repertoires in COVID-19 (dated by TCRdb to the early 2020s). General notes on the study: Collaborator samples came from the United States, Italy and Spain and covered acute and convalescent phases of COVID-19. Deeply sampled blood TCRbeta repertoires from subjects exposed to, actively infected with, or recovered from COVID-19 were included in the dataset. Nearly every sample came with metadata listing a de-identified subject ID, COVID-19 status, age in years and sex. Samples came from the ongoing ImmuneRACE study (first 160 participants) plus 1,254 subjects from 6 global collaborators. The repertoires were made available in a free public database intended to serve as a resource for research on the immune response to SARS-CoV-2. The material from the prospective study consisted of cDNA or gDNA derived from T cells, B-cell-depleted T cells, or PBMCs. Where HLA class I and class II types were available, the types were taken from metadata supplied by the sample provider, not from assay-based typing.

Collaborating institutions collected whole blood in K2EDTA tubes following their own protocols. For TCRbeta analysis, collaborators shipped samples as frozen whole blood, isolated PBMCs, or DNA extracted from either of those sample types. TCRbeta CDR3 regions were amplified from genomic DNA using the immunoSEQ Assay, a bias-controlled multiplex PCR. Per the source publication's procedure: The number of nucleated cells in each sample was estimated by amplification of reference gene primers within the assay. Sequence reads were collapsed and filtered to measure the absolute abundance of every unique TCRbeta CDR3 rearrangement. For each sample, productive Simpson clonality was calculated by taking the square root of Simpson's diversity index across productive rearrangements. TCRdb limited this immuneACCESS table to in-frame rearrangements with V and J called. A share of clones is missing; checked studies link under half to unresolved V genes, and the rest is unexplained. V and J calls plus clone size are reproduced from that table; the DNA served to infer D and trimming. Here the sample has about 120,000 clones; roughly 80% occur a single time. The ten largest make up 9.5% to 13% of the sample.

General study outcomes and caveats: How much clinical and demographic metadata was included differed by source and by participant, and the metadata was provided uncurated.

About this clone: Its antigen is still unknown. It has no much larger one-base neighbor in the sample; base qualities were not kept.

The CDR3 has 13 amino acids, counting the end cysteine and phenylalanine. Only the CDR3 part of the read is kept: 39 bases, read in frame from the first base. CDR1 SGHNT and CDR2 YYREEE are derived from the germline V gene (reference sequence). Clipping removes 3 bases from V and 4 bases from J, with 3 as the unmatched junction base count. The chain is encoded by TRBV5-4 joined to TRBJ1-2, and 7 bases in between align with TRBD1. Sequencing was done on a sample of peripheral blood. This receptor was taken from a human donor in a cohort sampled during active COVID-19. Here the CDR3 is given as CASSYGTVYGYTF. The DNA sequence reads TGTGCCAGCAGCTACGGGACAGTCTATGGCTACACCTTC. The CDR3 plus the reference TRBV5-4 and TRBJ1-2 genes for the other parts give the full variable domain: ETGVTQSPTHLIKTRGQQVTLRCSSQSGHNTVSWYQQALGQGPQFIFQYYREEENGRGNFPPRFSGLQFPNYSSELNVNALELDDSALYLCASSYGTVYGYTFGSGTRLTVV.